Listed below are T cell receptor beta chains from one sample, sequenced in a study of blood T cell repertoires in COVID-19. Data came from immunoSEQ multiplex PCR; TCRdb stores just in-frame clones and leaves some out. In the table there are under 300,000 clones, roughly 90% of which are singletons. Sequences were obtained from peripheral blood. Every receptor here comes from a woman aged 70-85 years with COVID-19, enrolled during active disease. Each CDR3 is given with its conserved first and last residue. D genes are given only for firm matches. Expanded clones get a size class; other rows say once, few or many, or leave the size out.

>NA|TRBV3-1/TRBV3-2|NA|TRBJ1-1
TGTGCCAGCAGCCCCATCCCTGACACGGTGAACACTGAAGCTTTCTTT
CASSPIPDTVNTEAFF
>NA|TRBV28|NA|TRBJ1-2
TGTGCCAGCAGTTTCCTAAGGGGAAACTATGGCTACACCTTC
CASSFLRGNYGYTF
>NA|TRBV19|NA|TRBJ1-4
TGTGCCAGTAGTATAGGCCCGACGGCAGGTCGTGAAAAACTGTTTTTT
CASSIGPTAGREKLFF
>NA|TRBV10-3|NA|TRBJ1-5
TGTGCCATCAGGAGATCAGGCGACAATCAGCCCCAGCATTTT
CAIRRSGDNQPQHF
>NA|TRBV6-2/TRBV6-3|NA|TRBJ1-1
TGTGCCAGCAGTCAAAATAACCGGTACGCTTTCTTT
CASSQNNRYAFF
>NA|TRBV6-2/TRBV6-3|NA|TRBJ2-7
TGTGCCAGCAGTTACTCGTCAGGGGGGTACGAGCAGTACTTC
CASSYSSGGYEQYF
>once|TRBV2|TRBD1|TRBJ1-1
TGTGCCAGCAGTGCCCGACAGGGGACTGAAGCTTTCTTT
CASSARQGTEAFF
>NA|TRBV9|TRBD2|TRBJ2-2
TGTGCCAGCAGCGTAGGGGCTAGCGGGGGGTTTGTCGCCGGGGAGCTGTTTTTT
CASSVGASGGFVAGELFF
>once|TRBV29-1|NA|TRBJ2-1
TGCAGCGTTGTAGCAGGGTGGTACAATGAGCAGTTCTTC
CSVVAGWYNEQFF
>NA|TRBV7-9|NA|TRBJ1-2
TGTGCCAGCAGCCCGGTAGCTAACTATGGCTACACCTTC
CASSPVANYGYTF
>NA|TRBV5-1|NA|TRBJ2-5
TGCGCCAGCAGCTTACACGGGACTCGGGAGACCCAGTACTTC
CASSLHGTRETQYF
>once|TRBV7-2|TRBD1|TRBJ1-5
TGTGCCAGCAGCTTAGATAACAGGGGGCTGGGTCAGCCCCAGCATTTT
CASSLDNRGLGQPQHF
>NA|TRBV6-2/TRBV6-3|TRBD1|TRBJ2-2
TGTGCCAGCAGTCTACGGACAGGAGTGGTCGGGGAGCTGTTTTTT
CASSLRTGVVGELFF
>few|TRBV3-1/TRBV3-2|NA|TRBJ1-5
TGTGCCAGCAGCCAAGGGACTGAGAATCAGCCCCAGCATTTT
CASSQGTENQPQHF
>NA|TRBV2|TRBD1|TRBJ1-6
TGTGCCAGCCTTCCAGGGGGCTCCTATAATTCACCCCTCCACTTT
CASLPGGSYNSPLHF
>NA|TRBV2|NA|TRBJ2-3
TGTGCCAGCAGTGCAGTGACTAGCACAGATACGCAGTATTTT
CASSAVTSTDTQYF
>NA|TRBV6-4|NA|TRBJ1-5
TGTGCCAGCCTGACAGATAGCAATCAGCCCCAGCATTTT
CASLTDSNQPQHF
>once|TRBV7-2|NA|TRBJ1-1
TGTGCCAGCAGCTCGACGGGGACACCTGAAGCTTTCTTT
CASSSTGTPEAFF
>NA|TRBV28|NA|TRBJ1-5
TGTGCCAGCAGTTGGGGAGGAGGGGATCAGCCCCAGCATTTT
CASSWGGGDQPQHF
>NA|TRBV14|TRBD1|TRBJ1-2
TGTGCCAGCAGCCGCCACATGGACAGGGGGGACTATGGCTACACCTTC
CASSRHMDRGDYGYTF
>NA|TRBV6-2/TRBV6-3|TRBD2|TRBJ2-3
TGTGCCAGCAGTTCCTCGACCGTGACTAGCGGGGGGGCGAGAGATACGCAGTATTTT
CASSSSTVTSGGARDTQYF
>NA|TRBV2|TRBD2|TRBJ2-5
TGTGCCAGTGGACTAGAGGGGACCCAGTACTTC
CASGLEGTQYF
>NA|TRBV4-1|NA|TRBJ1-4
TGCGCCAGCAGCCAAGATACCGGACAAGTAAGAAAACTGTTTTTT
CASSQDTGQVRKLFF
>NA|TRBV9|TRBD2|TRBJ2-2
TGTGCCAGCAGCCCCGGGGGGGCCCTAAGGGAGCTGTTTTTT
CASSPGGALRELFF
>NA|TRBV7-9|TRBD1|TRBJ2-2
TGTGCCAGCAGCCCCCGGACAGGGTCCGGGGAGCTGTTTTTT
CASSPRTGSGELFF
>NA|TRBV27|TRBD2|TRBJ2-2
TGTGCCAGCAGTTTATCCCCCTTAATAGCGGGGGGGCGGCCCGGGGAGCTGTTTTTT
CASSLSPLIAGGRPGELFF